A selection of T cell receptor beta chains follows, all from one sample in a study of identifying expanded T cells in peripheral blood. Clones were sequenced by immunoSEQ multiplex PCR, and TCRdb holds only the in-frame ones, with some missing. The sample lists roughly 92,000 clones; more than 75% were seen once. The sample comprised blood. The receptors stem from a person aged 18 to 75 in good health. Each CDR3 is given with its conserved first and last residue. The D gene is left open where the match is weak. Size tells how often a clone was seen (once, few, many) or the class of an expanded clone, and some rows leave it out.

size	J	D	V	DNA	CDR3
NA	TRBJ1-3	NA	TRBV6-6	TGTGCCAGCAGTTACTCTACAGGCTCTGGAAACACCATATATTTT	CASSYSTGSGNTIYF
few	TRBJ1-1	NA	TRBV4-3	TGCGCCAGCAGCCAAGTCCGGTTCATGAACACTGAAGCTTTCTTT	CASSQVRFMNTEAFF
NA	TRBJ1-2	NA	TRBV14	TGTGCCAGCAGCCAAGACGAGTCGGTTTACTATGGCTACACCTTC	CASSQDESVYYGYTF
NA	TRBJ1-1	NA	TRBV5-1	TGCGCCAGCAGTAGGGGGTTCGGGACTGAAGCCTTCTTT	CASSRGFGTEAFF
NA	TRBJ1-2	TRBD1	TRBV5-4	TGTGCCAGCATAGGAGGGACCGTGGGGACAGGGAGAGGCTACACCTTC	CASIGGTVGTGRGYTF
NA	TRBJ1-3	NA	TRBV7-9	TGTGCCAGCAGCTGGACGGCTTCTGGAAACACCATATATTTT	CASSWTASGNTIYF
once	TRBJ1-6	TRBD1	TRBV6-5	TGTGCCAGCAGTTACTCGATCACAGGGGGCAATTCACCCCTCCACTTT	CASSYSITGGNSPLHF
NA	TRBJ1-1	NA	TRBV19	TGTGCCAGTAGTATCCTCGCCGATCTACAGAACACTGAAGCTTTCTTT	CASSILADLQNTEAFF
NA	TRBJ1-2	TRBD1	TRBV4-1	TGCGCCAGCAGCCCAGACAGGGTCCATGGCTACACCTTC	CASSPDRVHGYTF
NA	TRBJ1-1	NA	TRBV5-6	TGTGCCAGCAGCTTGGCCTTAAGAGTGAACACTGAAGCTTTCTTT	CASSLALRVNTEAFF
NA	TRBJ1-3	NA	TRBV5-1	TGCGCCAGCAGCCCCGGACCGCAAGGAAACACCATATATTTT	CASSPGPQGNTIYF
NA	TRBJ2-7	TRBD1	TRBV27	TGTGCCAGCAGTTATGTCCGGACAGGTGCCTACGAGCAGTACTTC	CASSYVRTGAYEQYF
NA	TRBJ2-1	TRBD1	TRBV9	TGTGCCAGCAGCGTAGACGGGACAGAGGTGGGGCAGTTCTTC	CASSVDGTEVGQFF
once	TRBJ1-5	NA	TRBV19	TGTGCCAGTAGTATAGACATCGGGGGCTATAGCAATCAGCCCCAGCATTTT	CASSIDIGGYSNQPQHF
NA	TRBJ2-1	NA	TRBV7-9	TGTGCCAGCAGCTTAATCTGGAATGAGCAGTTCTTC	CASSLIWNEQFF
once	TRBJ2-3	NA	TRBV5-4	TGTGCCAGCAGCCGTAGGGGGGGGGCGGATACGCAGTATTTT	CASSRRGGADTQYF
NA	TRBJ1-1	TRBD1	TRBV5-5	TGTGCCAGCAGCTTGAGGGGGACAGGGGTTACTGAAGCTTTCTTT	CASSLRGTGVTEAFF
NA	TRBJ1-3	NA	TRBV7-9	TGTGCCAGCAGCTCCCACGAGCGGGGGGGGCTCCCCTTATATTTT	CASSSHERGGLPLYF
NA	TRBJ2-7	NA	TRBV7-8	TGTGCCAGCAGCTTATTCGCACAGGTTTACGAGCAGTACTTC	CASSLFAQVYEQYF
once	TRBJ2-7	TRBD2	TRBV18	TGTGCCAGCTCACCAGGCGGGGGGGAAGAGCAGTACTTC	CASSPGGGEEQYF
NA	TRBJ2-1	TRBD1	TRBV28	TGTGCCAGCAGTTTATGGGGGACAGGGCGGAGTGAGCAGTTCTTC	CASSLWGTGRSEQFF
few	TRBJ1-5	NA	TRBV7-2	TGTGCCAGCAGCTTCGTACCTACTACCAATCAGCCCCAGCATTTT	CASSFVPTTNQPQHF
NA	TRBJ1-1	NA	TRBV4-3	TGCGCCAGCAGCCAAGCTAAGGGGGGCACTGAAGCTTTCTTT	CASSQAKGGTEAFF
NA	TRBJ1-2	NA	TRBV29-1	TGCAGCGTTGAAGTTCGACGGGGGCGCACCTATGGCTACACCTTC	CSVEVRRGRTYGYTF
NA	TRBJ2-1	TRBD2	TRBV29-1	TGCAGTACAGATCAGGGACTAGCGGGGGGCCGTTACAATGAGCAGTTCTTC	CSTDQGLAGGRYNEQFF
NA	TRBJ2-7	TRBD1	TRBV4-3	TGCGCCAGCAGCGTCGGACAGGGGGAACTTCCCTACGAGCAGTACTTC	CASSVGQGELPYEQYF
NA	TRBJ2-4	TRBD1	TRBV19	TGTGCCAGTAGTATCTCAGGACAGGGCCGTGAGTACTTC	CASSISGQGREYF
NA	TRBJ2-7	NA	TRBV9	TGTGCCAGCAGCGTAGGGCAGGGGAGCGACGAGCAGTACTTC	CASSVGQGSDEQYF
NA	TRBJ2-5	NA	TRBV19	TGTGCCAGTAGTAGGCAGCTACAAGAGACCCAGTACTTC	CASSRQLQETQYF
NA	TRBJ2-1	NA	TRBV7-6	TGTGCCAGCAGCTTTGGACAGAACGCGGTCAATGAGCAGTTCTTC	CASSFGQNAVNEQFF
NA	TRBJ2-2	NA	TRBV27	TGTGCCAGCAGTCCTTCTTATCCCACCGGGGAGCTGTTTTTT	CASSPSYPTGELFF
NA	TRBJ1-5	NA	TRBV7-8	TGTGCCAGCAGCTTAGGCGGTCGGGAGCCCCAGCATTTT	CASSLGGREPQHF
NA	TRBJ2-7	TRBD1	TRBV7-8	TGTGCCAGCAGCTCGACAGGGGGGACCTACGAGCAGTACTTC	CASSSTGGTYEQYF
NA	TRBJ1-6	NA	TRBV4-3	TGCGCCAGCAGCCAAGATGAAGGGGCGAACAATTCACCCCTCCACTTT	CASSQDEGANNSPLHF
NA	TRBJ2-5	NA	TRBV18	TGTGCCAGCTCAGAAACAGGCGGGGAGACCCAGTACTTC	CASSETGGETQYF
NA	TRBJ1-1	NA	TRBV6-5	TGTGCCAGCAGTTACGTACAGGGCAGCACTGAAGCTTTCTTT	CASSYVQGSTEAFF
few	TRBJ1-2	NA	TRBV2	TGTGCCAGCAGTGAAAGGGAAGGCTACACCTTC	CASSEREGYTF
NA	TRBJ2-7	NA	TRBV7-2	TGTGCCAGCAGCTTAGCCAGCTCCTACGAGCAGTACTTC	CASSLASSYEQYF
NA	TRBJ1-6	NA	TRBV30	TGTGCCTGGACTCCAGGGTGGAATTCACCCCTCCACTTT	CAWTPGWNSPLHF